Below are 15 T cell receptor beta chains sequenced from a single sample in a study of cytomegalovirus exposure and HLA in healthy donors. A multiplex PCR was run with 60 Vbeta primers and 13 Jbeta primers. Libraries were prepared by immunoSEQ multiplex PCR; TCRdb keeps only in-frame clonotypes and omits some of them. This table has 160,000 or so clones, 70% to 80% appearing once. What was sequenced was PBMCs. Receptors originate from a young man in good health and CMV-seropositive.

The chain links TRBV7-3 to TRBJ2-1; D is possibly TRBD2 (6 bases). With 5 bases removed from V and 3 bases from J, the gap between germline ends came to 8 bases. Germline CDR1 and CDR2: SGHTA and FQGTGA. The CDR3 totals 13 residues. The CDR3 is CASSPGVYNEQFF. The CDR3 nucleotides are TGTGCCAGCAGCCCGGGAGTCTACAATGAGCAGTTCTTC. Full variable domain (missing parts from reference TRBV7-3 and TRBJ2-1): GAGVSQTPSNKVTEKGKYVELRCDPISGHTALYWYRQSLGQGPEFLIYFQGTGAADDSGLPNDRFFAVRPEGSVSTLKIQRTERGDSAVYLCASSPGVYNEQFFGPGTRLTVL.

This chain connects TRBV5-4 to TRBJ2-5; D not resolved. Trimming left V 2 bases short and J 2 bases short, with 7 bases between. This CDR3 is built from 13 residues. From germline, CDR1 is SGHNT and CDR2 YYREEE (reference sequence). In DNA, the CDR3 is TGTGCCAGCAGCTTTCAAGCTCAAGAGACCCAGTACTTC. Its protein product is CASSFQAQETQYF.

The genes are TRBV5-4 and TRBJ2-3, with D unclear. Germline CDR1 SGHNT, CDR2 YYREEE (reference sequence). The CDR3 has 13 residues. V lost 4 bases and J lost 2, with 8 bases in between. The DNA of the CDR3 is TGTGCCAGCAGCCCCGGTATCACAGATACGCAGTATTTT. Its translation: CASSPGITDTQYF.

The CDR3 DNA is TGTGCCAGCAGCCGTTTCTTCTACGAGCAGTACTTC. Protein sequence: CASSRFFYEQYF. V gene TRBV9 combines with J gene TRBJ2-7; D is unclear. V gave up 4 bases and J gave up 3 bases, with 8 bases separating them. Germline assignment: CDR1 SGDLS and CDR2 YYNGEE. This CDR3 is 12 amino acids long.

The rearrangement uses TRBV10-1 and TRBJ2-2; 8 nucleotides line up with TRBD2. In germline, CDR1 is WNHNN, CDR2 SYGVQD (reference sequence). This CDR3 has 16 amino acids. V was clipped by 4 bases and J by 0 bases; unmatched bases: 4. The CDR3 region has the DNA TGCGCCAGCAGTGGGTCCGGGGGGGCGAACACCGGGGAGCTGTTTTTT. It translates to CASSGSGGANTGELFF.

This rearrangement joins TRBV4-2 to TRBJ1-6; D remains ambiguous. Germline V gene data show CDR1 as LGHNA and CDR2 as YNFKEQ. V was shortened by 1 base and J by 7 bases, with 14 bases between the two germline ends. The CDR3 extends over 16 amino acids. Written as DNA, the CDR3 is TGTGCCAGCAGCCAAGGGTTGAGGGAGTGGAATTCACCCCTCCACTTT. Residues: CASSQGLREWNSPLHF.

This clone was seen only once. The J gene is TRBJ1-1, the V gene TRBV27; D may be TRBD1 (5 bases). The V end lost 2 bases, the J end lost 1 base, and 11 bases lay between the germline ends. This CDR3 has 15 amino acids. Per the germline V gene, CDR1 is MNHEY and CDR2 is SMNVEV (reference sequence). CDR3 nucleotide sequence: TGTGCCAGCAGTTTAAGGGGTGGTGGGAACACTGAAGCTTTCTTT. Its protein product is CASSLRGGGNTEAFF.

This clone has only one observation. The rearrangement uses TRBV7-9 and TRBJ1-4; the match to TRBD1 covers 9 bases. The CDR3 covers 15 residues. J gave up 8 bases and V 2 bases, and 6 bases lay outside the gene matches. From germline, CDR1 is SEHNR and CDR2 FQNEAQ (reference sequence). CDR3 sequence reads: CASSLPGQGREKLFF. CDR3 sequence (DNA): TGTGCCAGCAGCTTACCGGGACAGGGAAGAGAAAAACTGTTTTTT.

The chain recombines TRBV27 with TRBJ2-7; weak D call: TRBD2 (5 bases). V was trimmed by 7 bases and J by 6 bases, leaving 16 bases between them. The germline V gene has CDR1 MNHEY and CDR2 SMNVEV (reference sequence). The CDR3 sequence is 13 residues long. The CDR3 protein is CASKRNEGSEQYF. The CDR3 nucleotides are TGTGCCAGCAAGAGGAACGAGGGTTCCGAGCAGTACTTC.

The chain is built from TRBV7-2 and TRBJ2-1; maybe TRBD1 (6 bases). From germline, CDR1 is SGHTA and CDR2 FQGNSA. The CDR3 runs 15 residues. V was shortened by 5 bases and J by 8 bases, with 19 bases between the two germline ends. The CDR3 bases are TGTGCCAGCAGCCCTCTCCCCGGGACACCCCATGAGCAGTTCTTC. The encoded protein is CASSPLPGTPHEQFF.

The chain has TRBV11-1 and TRBJ2-7, with a weak D call TRBD1 (5 bases). Germline V CDR1 and CDR2: SGHAT, FQDESV (reference sequence). Trimming shortened V by 4 bases and J by 9 bases, and 13 bases separated the two germline ends. The CDR3 covers 12 residues. The CDR3 is CASSYRTLGQYF. Written as DNA, the CDR3 is TGTGCCAGCAGCTACAGGACCTTGGGGCAGTACTTC.

The rearrangement links TRBV19 to TRBJ1-3; D is unresolved. The CDR3 is 13 residues long. The V end lost 10 bases, the J end lost 4 bases, and 14 bases lay between the germline ends. Germline V gene sequence: CDR1 LNHDA, CDR2 SQIVND (reference sequence). In DNA, the CDR3 is TGTGCCACCACCCAAACGGGAGGAAACACCATATATTTT. This codes for CATTQTGGNTIYF.

This chain uses TRBV7-9 with TRBJ2-5, with D maybe TRBD2 (7 bases). The V end was cut by 5 bases, the J end by 2 bases, with 18 bases between. The CDR3 contains 16 residues. CDR1 SEHNR and CDR2 FQNEAQ come from the germline V gene (reference sequence). This chain's CDR3 is CASSPAWGGQQETQYF. The CDR3 region has the DNA TGTGCCAGCAGCCCCGCGTGGGGGGGCCAACAAGAGACCCAGTACTTC. The full variable domain, completed using reference TRBV7-9 and TRBJ2-5, is DTGVSQNPRHKITKRGQNVTFRCDPISEHNRLYWYRQTLGQGPEFLTYFQNEAQLEKSRLLSDRFSAERPKGSFSTLEIQRTEQGDSAMYLCASSPAWGGQQETQYFGPGTRLLVL.

This clone was counted between two and nine times. V is TRBV5-6 and J is TRBJ1-6; D might be TRBD1 (6 bases). V dropped 0 bases and J dropped 7 bases, with 11 bases sitting between them. Germline values: CDR1 SGHDT, CDR2 YYEEEE. CDR3 length equals 15 residues. CDR3 loop: CASSLGWGRNSPLHF. In DNA, the CDR3 is TGTGCCAGCAGCTTGGGATGGGGGCGCAATTCACCCCTCCACTTT.

J is TRBJ2-7 and V is TRBV30; 8 nucleotides align to TRBD1. Trimming removed 1 base from V and 4 bases from J; junction bases left unmatched: 6. The CDR3 is made up of 14 amino acids. In germline, CDR1 is GTSNPN, CDR2 SVGIG (reference sequence). CDR3 protein: CAWSGTGRWYEQYF. As DNA, the CDR3 is TGTGCCTGGAGTGGGACAGGGAGATGGTACGAGCAGTACTTC.